This T cell receptor beta chain was sequenced for a study of PD-1 blockade in classical Hodgkin lymphoma. Generated by immunoSEQ multiplex PCR, the TCRdb table keeps only in-frame clones and is missing some. The table has about 28,000 clones, around four fifths seen once. The table lists this clone with a count of one. Its antigen is as yet unknown. V dropped 3 bases and J dropped 5 bases, with 10 bases sitting between them. In germline, CDR1 is SGHNT, CDR2 YENEEA. The CDR3 extends over 13 amino acids. Each patient's relapse followed autologous stem cell transplantation, and brentuximab vedotin exposure varied. Study observations and caveats: Only CD4+ TCR diversity, not CD8+, had risen significantly by C4D1.

The chain employs TRBV11-3 and TRBJ1-1, with D maybe TRBD1 (5 bases). This TCR was recovered from a human donor with classical Hodgkin lymphoma. The sequences come from peripheral blood mononuclear cells (PBMCs), collected before the second cycle of nivolumab. Here the CDR3 reads CASSLVRGTEAFF. DNA for the CDR3: TGTGCCAGCAGCTTGGTTAGGGGTACTGAAGCTTTCTTT.